The 24 T cell receptor beta chains below come from one sample, sequenced in a study of beta chain features in type 1 diabetes (dated by TCRdb to between 2018 and 2020). Their target antigens are unknown. Findings and caveats that apply to the study as a whole: Type 1 diabetes patients showed a moderate but significant shortening of TCRB CDR3 length in all four CD4+ subsets.

The library relied on the immunoSEQ multiplex PCR assay. The High Capacity cDNA Reverse Transcription Kit was used to reverse transcribe all of the isolated RNA, meaning that expressed TCRB transcripts were what got sequenced. Held by TCRdb, this immuneACCESS table contains in-frame sequences only and omits some clones. Under half of the omission traces to an unresolved V gene where checked; the cause of the rest is unknown. Present in this sample are roughly 150,000 clones, about 9.3% of which were seen just once. Roughly 0.45% of the sample comes from the top ten. The sequenced sample consisted of central memory CD4+ T cells from blood. The receptors come from a man aged 30 to 45 with type 1 diabetes.

In its sample, this clone was seen a few times. The V gene is TRBV29-1, the J gene TRBJ1-5; 7 bases line up with TRBD1. CDR1 SQVTM and CDR2 ANQGSEA come from the germline V gene. The CDR3 consists of 13 residues. The V segment lost 5 bases and the J segment 6 bases; nucleotides outside the gene matches: 7. The CDR3 sequence is CSVSGTEAQPQHF. The DNA of the CDR3 is TGCAGCGTTTCCGGGACAGAAGCTCAGCCCCAGCATTTT.

This clone appeared a few times. The rearrangement uses TRBV11-2 and TRBJ2-3; 14 nucleotides agree with TRBD2. Germline assignment: CDR1 SGHAT and CDR2 FQNNGV. V was pared by 5 bases and J by 4 bases, with 2 bases of the junction left unmatched. CDR3 length: 15 amino acids. The CDR3 DNA sequence: TGTGCCAGCAGCCCGGGACTAGCGGGAGCAGATACGCAGTATTTT. Protein sequence: CASSPGLAGADTQYF.

This clone has a handful of counts. J is TRBJ2-3 and V is TRBV9; 11 bases are shared with TRBD1. The CDR3 length is 15 residues. The J segment lost 3 bases and the V segment lost 3 bases, leaving 3 bases of the junction unmatched. Germline CDR1 SGDLS, CDR2 YYNGEE. CDR3 amino acids: CASSGTGGGTDTQYF. The CDR3 nucleotides read TGTGCCAGCAGCGGGACAGGGGGCGGAACAGATACGCAGTATTTT.

The V and J genes are TRBV5-6 and TRBJ2-7; 7 nucleotides agree with TRBD1. The CDR3 runs 14 residues. Per the germline V gene, CDR1 is SGHDT and CDR2 is YYEEEE. V dropped 1 base and J dropped 6; count of bases not matched to a gene: 7. This CDR3 reads CASSLFRGSLEQYF. For the CDR3, the DNA is TGTGCCAGCAGCTTGTTCAGGGGGTCCCTCGAGCAGTACTTC.

The CDR3 DNA reads TGTGCCAGCAGCTTCACTGGGACAGCCCGCGGGCAGTACTTC. It encodes CASSFTGTARGQYF. The chain carries TRBV5-6 and TRBJ2-7, with 7 bases aligning to TRBD1. The CDR3 spans 14 residues. From germline, CDR1 is SGHDT and CDR2 YYEEEE. With 2 bases clipped from V and 9 bases from J, the junction kept 11 bases outside the gene matches.

This clone appeared a single time. The rearrangement uses TRBV6-4 and TRBJ2-1; a possible D gene is TRBD2 (6 bases). The CDR3 has 14 amino acids. Trimming removed 5 bases at V and 3 bases at J, with 11 bases between. Germline values: CDR1 MRHNA, CDR2 SNTAGT. The CDR3 sequence is CASSRIADYNEQFF. The DNA of the CDR3 is TGTGCCAGCAGTAGGATAGCGGACTACAATGAGCAGTTCTTC.

This clone was counted only a few times. V is TRBV11-2 and J is TRBJ2-3; D is perhaps TRBD1 (7 bases). The CDR3 extends over 15 amino acids. In germline, CDR1 is SGHAT, CDR2 FQNNGV. V was cut by 4 bases and J by 10 bases, with 21 bases left in between. This CDR3 is CASSSVAGTTGAQYF. The CDR3 DNA follows: TGTGCCAGCAGCTCCGTCGCGGGGACCACAGGGGCGCAGTATTTT. Together with reference TRBV11-2 and TRBJ2-3, the CDR3 gives the full variable domain: EAGVAQSPRYKIIEKRQSVAFWCNPISGHATLYWYQQILGQGPKLLIQFQNNGVVDDSQLPKDRFSAERLKGVDSTLKIQPAKLEDSAVYLCASSSVAGTTGAQYFGPGTRLTVL.

This chain connects TRBV6-6 to TRBJ1-2, with D unclear. CDR1 and CDR2 (germline): MNHNY, SVGAGI (reference sequence). Trimming took 6 bases from V and 6 from J, leaving 5 bases between them. The length of the CDR3 is 10 residues. CDR3 in DNA: TGTGCCAGCAGGGAGGATGGCTACACCTTC. As protein: CASREDGYTF.

This clone was seen only a few times. The chain joins TRBV5-4 to TRBJ2-1, with D possibly matching TRBD1 (6 bases). The CDR3 length is 14 residues. V was clipped by 3 bases and J by 8 bases, with 15 bases between them. Germline lookup yields CDR1 SGHNT and CDR2 YYREEE (reference sequence). The CDR3 loop is CASSSVGGADEQFF. The CDR3 DNA is TGTGCCAGCAGCTCGGTAGGGGGAGCAGATGAGCAGTTCTTC.

V usage is TRBV5-1 and J usage is TRBJ2-2; tentative D call: TRBD1 (5 bases). V was trimmed by 4 bases and J by 1 base, leaving 5 bases between them. Germline CDR1 SGHRS, CDR2 YFSETQ. The CDR3 length is 13 residues. The CDR3 coding sequence is TGCGCCAGCAGCCAGGGGAACACCGGGGAGCTGTTTTTT. Translated: CASSQGNTGELFF.

This rearrangement joins TRBV10-3 to TRBJ2-1, with 7 bases aligning to TRBD2. With V trimmed by 0 bases and J by 5 bases, 10 bases remained unmatched. Germline assignment: CDR1 ENHRY and CDR2 SYGVKD. The CDR3 consists of 17 residues. The CDR3 bases are TGTGCCATCAGTGAGTCCCCCCCCGGGACTACAAACAATGAGCAGTTCTTC. Its translation: CAISESPPGTTNNEQFF.

A few counts support this clone. The chain carries TRBV4-2 and TRBJ1-5; weak D call: TRBD1 (6 bases). Trimming took 6 bases from V and 0 from J, leaving 12 bases between them. Per germline, CDR1 LGHNA and CDR2 YNFKEQ. CDR3 length equals 15 residues. CDR3 residues: CASRPTQGSNQPQHF. The CDR3 coding sequence is TGTGCCAGCAGGCCTACACAGGGTAGCAATCAGCCCCAGCATTTT.

This clone was picked up a small number of times. The CDR3 loop is CASSLAGSGTGELFF. The CDR3 DNA reads TGTGCCAGCAGCTTAGCTGGCAGCGGAACCGGGGAGCTGTTTTTT. The chain couples TRBV7-2 to TRBJ2-2; D perhaps matches TRBD2 (5 bases). This CDR3 region has 15 residues. The V end was cut by 0 bases, the J end by 5 bases, with 10 bases between. Germline CDR1 reads SGHTA; CDR2 reads FQGNSA.

V gene TRBV7-9 combines with J gene TRBJ1-1; D gene uncertain. Trimming removed 5 bases at V and 8 bases at J, with 12 bases between. The CDR3 length is 12 residues. From germline, CDR1 is SEHNR and CDR2 FQNEAQ (reference sequence). CDR3 in amino acids: CASSLLPTEAFF. CDR3 DNA sequence: TGTGCCAGCAGCCTACTTCCGACAGAAGCTTTCTTT.

This clone has only a few counts. This chain joins TRBV2 and TRBJ1-1; D remains unclear. Trimming took 8 bases from V and 3 from J, leaving 22 bases between them. The germline gives CDR1 SNHLY, CDR2 FYNNEI. The CDR3 sequence is 16 residues long. The CDR3 DNA sequence: TGTGCCAGCTCACTACTGGGAGGGAATGAGGACACTGAAGCTTTCTTT. Its translation: CASSLLGGNEDTEAFF.

This clone turned up a few times. The chain couples TRBV7-8 to TRBJ2-5, with a weak D call TRBD1 (6 bases). Germline V gene data show CDR1 as SGHVS and CDR2 as FQNEAQ. The CDR3 runs to 14 residues. V was trimmed by 1 base and J by 5 bases, leaving 11 bases between them. In DNA, the CDR3 is TGTGCCAGCAGCTTAGGGGGGCAGACTGAGACCCAGTACTTC. Amino acid sequence: CASSLGGQTETQYF.

This sequence joins TRBV9 and TRBJ2-1, with unresolved D. V lost 3 bases and J lost 2, with 18 bases in between. Germline values: CDR1 SGDLS, CDR2 YYNGEE. The CDR3 length is 17 residues. CDR3 protein: CASSATPLQNAYNEQFF. DNA for the CDR3: TGTGCCAGCAGCGCCACTCCTCTGCAAAACGCCTACAATGAGCAGTTCTTC.

This clone was counted only a few times. V gene TRBV4-2 combines with J gene TRBJ1-1, with 8 bases matching TRBD1. The CDR3 runs to 15 residues. Per germline, CDR1 LGHNA and CDR2 YNFKEQ. V shed 4 bases and J 0 bases; nucleotides not matched to a gene: 4. This CDR3 reads CASSPGQDMNTEAFF. For the CDR3, the DNA is TGTGCCAGCAGCCCGGGACAGGATATGAACACTGAAGCTTTCTTT.

This clone has only a few counts. The V gene is TRBV29-1, the J gene TRBJ1-4, with D perhaps TRBD1 (6 bases). V lost 7 bases and J lost 0, with 12 bases in between. The CDR3 consists of 14 residues. Germline V gene lookup returns CDR1 SQVTM and CDR2 ANQGSEA. The CDR3 spells CSARTGSTNEKLFF. Written as DNA, the CDR3 is TGCAGCGCCCGCACAGGGTCAACTAATGAAAAACTGTTTTTT.

The table lists this clone with many counts. J is TRBJ2-1 and V is TRBV30; possible D gene TRBD2, 5 bases. Trimming left V 0 bases short and J 15 bases short, with 15 bases between. Germline-derived CDR1 and CDR2 are GTSNPN and SVGIG (reference sequence). CDR3 length equals 12 residues. DNA of the CDR3: TGTGCCTGGAGTGTATCGGTCCAGCGGTTGTTCTTC. Amino acids: CAWSVSVQRLFF.

The genes are TRBV30 and TRBJ1-1; TRBD1 matches 10 bases. CDR1 GTSNPN and CDR2 SVGIG come from the germline V gene (reference sequence). The CDR3 covers 15 residues. J was trimmed by 5 bases and V by 2 bases; bases with no gene match: 8. DNA for the CDR3: TGTGCCTGGAGTTTCCGGACAGGGGGGAGAACTGAAGCTTTCTTT. Translating it yields CAWSFRTGGRTEAFF.

V gene TRBV29-1 combines with J gene TRBJ2-5, with TRBD1 as a possible D gene (7 bases). Trimming removed 6 bases from V and 4 bases from J, with 15 bases in between. Germline CDR1 reads SQVTM; CDR2 reads ANQGSEA. The CDR3 is 13 amino acids. CDR3 amino acids: CSVNSGGSETQYF. CDR3 nucleotide sequence: TGCAGCGTAAACTCAGGGGGGTCAGAGACCCAGTACTTC.

The chain couples TRBV2 to TRBJ1-5, with D possibly matching TRBD1 (6 bases). Per the germline V gene, CDR1 is SNHLY and CDR2 is FYNNEI. V lost 7 bases and J 1 base, leaving 8 bases between the germline ends. CDR3 length: 13 residues. CDR3 sequence reads: CASNRESNQPQHF. Written as DNA, the CDR3 is TGTGCCAGCAACAGGGAAAGCAATCAGCCCCAGCATTTT.

This clone turned up a few times. The V call is TRBV25-1, the J call TRBJ1-5, with 7 positions matching TRBD1. CDR3 length: 13 residues. Germline V gives CDR1 MGHDK, CDR2 SYGVNS. V dropped 6 bases and J dropped 7; count of bases not matched to a gene: 6. This CDR3 is CASRGQEHQPQHF. DNA of the CDR3: TGTGCCAGCAGAGGACAGGAACACCAGCCCCAGCATTTT.